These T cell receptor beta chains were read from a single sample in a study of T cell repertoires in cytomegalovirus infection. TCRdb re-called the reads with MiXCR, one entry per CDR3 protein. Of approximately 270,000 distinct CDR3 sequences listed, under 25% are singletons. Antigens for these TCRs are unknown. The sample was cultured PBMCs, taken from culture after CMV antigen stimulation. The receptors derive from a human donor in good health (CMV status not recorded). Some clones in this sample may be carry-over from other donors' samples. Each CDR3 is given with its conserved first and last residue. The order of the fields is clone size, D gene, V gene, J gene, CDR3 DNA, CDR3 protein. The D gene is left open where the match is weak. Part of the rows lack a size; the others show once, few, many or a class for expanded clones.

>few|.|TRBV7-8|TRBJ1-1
TGTGCCAGCAGCTCGGGACGGCTGACTGAAGCTTTCTTT
CASSSGRLTEAFF
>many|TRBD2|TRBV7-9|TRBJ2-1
TGTGCCAGCAGCAACACTAGCGTACCCTACAATGAGCAGTTCTTC
CASSNTSVPYNEQFF
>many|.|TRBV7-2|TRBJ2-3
TGTGCCAGCACATTGCAGGCTAATCCAGATACGCAGTATTTT
CASTLQANPDTQYF
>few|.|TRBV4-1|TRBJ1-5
TGCGCCAGCAGCCACCCCCAAGGGGCGCAGGGATTACAGCCCCAGCATTTT
CASSHPQGAQGLQPQHF
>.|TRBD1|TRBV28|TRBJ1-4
TGTGCCAGCAGGCTGCCGGGACAGGGAAAGACCGCGAATGAAAAACTGTTTTTT
CASRLPGQGKTANEKLFF
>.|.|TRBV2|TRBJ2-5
TGTGCCAGCAGTGAGGTTTCGGTTCAAGAGACCCAGTACTTC
CASSEVSVQETQYF
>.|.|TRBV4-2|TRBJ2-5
TGTGCCAGCAGCCACCCAGGAAGTGGCGAGCCCCTGGAGTGGGCCCAGTACTTC
CASSHPGSGEPLEWAQYF
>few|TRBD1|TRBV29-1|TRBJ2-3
TGCAGCGTATCCCCTCGGACAGGGTTTTCAGATACGCAGTATTTT
CSVSPRTGFSDTQYF
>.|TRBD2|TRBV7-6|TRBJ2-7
TGTGCCAGCAGCTCGGGACTAGCGGCACCCCACTACGAGCAGAACTTC
CASSSGLAAPHYEQNF
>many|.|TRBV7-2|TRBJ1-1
TGTGCCAGCAGTCAAAGGGGGGGGCGACACACTGAAGCTTTCTTT
CASSQRGGRHTEAFF
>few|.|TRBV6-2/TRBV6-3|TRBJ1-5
TGTGCCAGCAGTTACGGTTGGACAGAGAATCAGCCCCAGCATTTT
CASSYGWTENQPQHF
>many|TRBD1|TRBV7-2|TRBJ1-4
TGTGCCAGCAGCTTGGACAGGGGGAATGAAAAACTGTTTTTT
CASSLDRGNEKLFF
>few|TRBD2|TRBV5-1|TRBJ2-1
TGCGCCAGCAGCTTGAGGCCCCTAGCGGGAGGTTACAATGAGCAGTTCTTC
CASSLRPLAGGYNEQFF
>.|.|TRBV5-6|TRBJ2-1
TGTGCCAGCAGCTTGAGGGCAGGGGTGACGTTCTTC
CASSLRAGVTFF
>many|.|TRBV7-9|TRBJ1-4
TGTGCCAGCAGCTCCCCCAGTGAAAAACTGTTTTTT
CASSSPSEKLFF
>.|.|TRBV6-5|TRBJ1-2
TGTGCCAGCACCGGGAGGGCTTCTGGCTACACCTTC
CASTGRASGYTF
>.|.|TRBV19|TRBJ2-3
TGTGCCAGTAGTATAGATGTCGGTTCAGATACGCAGTATTTT
CASSIDVGSDTQYF
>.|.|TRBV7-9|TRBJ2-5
TGTGCCAGCAGCCCTCCAGGGGATGTTCGGGAGACCCAGTACTTC
CASSPPGDVRETQYF
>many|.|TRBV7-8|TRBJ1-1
TGTGCCAGCAGCTCGGGCTTGGGCACTGAAGCTTTCTTT
CASSSGLGTEAFF
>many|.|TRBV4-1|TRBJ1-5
TGCGCCAGCAGCCAACTAGTGGGGCAGCCCCAGCATTTT
CASSQLVGQPQHF
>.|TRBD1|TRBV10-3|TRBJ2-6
TGTGCCATCAGTTCCGGGACAGGGCTCTCTGGGGCCAACGTCCTGACTTTC
CAISSGTGLSGANVLTF
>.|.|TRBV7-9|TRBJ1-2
TGTGCCAGCAGCCGACTTGAGGATGGCTACACCTTC
CASSRLEDGYTF
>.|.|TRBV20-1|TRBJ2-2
TGCAGTGCTACCGACACCGGGGAGCTGTTTTTT
CSATDTGELFF
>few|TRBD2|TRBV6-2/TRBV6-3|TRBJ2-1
TGTGCCAGCAGCCCACTAGCGGTAACCTACAATGAGCAGTTCTTC
CASSPLAVTYNEQFF
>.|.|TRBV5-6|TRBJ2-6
TGTGCCAGCAGCCCCCCCAGGGCTGGGACCAACGTCCTGACTTTC
CASSPPRAGTNVLTF
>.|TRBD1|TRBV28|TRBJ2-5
TGTGCCAGCAGCGAGGGGCGGGGACAGGGGGGAGAGACCCAGTACTTC
CASSEGRGQGGETQYF
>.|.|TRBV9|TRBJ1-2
TGTGCCAGCAGCCTCTCCCGAGTGACAGACTATGGCTACACCTTC
CASSLSRVTDYGYTF
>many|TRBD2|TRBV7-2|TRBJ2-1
TGTGCCAGCAGCTCGCTAGCGGGAGAGCGTTGGGAGCAGTTCTTC
CASSSLAGERWEQFF
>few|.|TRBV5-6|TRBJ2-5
TGTGCCAGCAGCTTTAGGGCGGCCCGGGAGACCCAGTACTTC
CASSFRAARETQYF
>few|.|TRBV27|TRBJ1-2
TGTGCCAGCGGCTCGGACGGAAGAGCTAACTATGGCTACACCTTC
CASGSDGRANYGYTF
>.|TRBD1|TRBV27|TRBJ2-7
TGTGCCAGCAGTCCCAGGACAGGCGAGCAGTACTTC
CASSPRTGEQYF
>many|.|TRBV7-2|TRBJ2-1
TGTGCCAGCAGTTATGGTCCTAATGAGCAGTTCTTC
CASSYGPNEQFF
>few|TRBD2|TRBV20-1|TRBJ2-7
TGCAGTGCTTCCGGGACTAGCGCCTACGAGCAGTACTTC
CSASGTSAYEQYF
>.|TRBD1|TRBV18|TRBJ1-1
TGTGCCAGCTCACCCCAACAGGGGACCCTGAACACTGAAGCTTTCTTT
CASSPQQGTLNTEAFF
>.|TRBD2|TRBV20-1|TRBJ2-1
TGCAGTGCCGCGGGACTAGCGGGGGCCATAGGGTACAATGAGCAGTTCTTC
CSAAGLAGAIGYNEQFF
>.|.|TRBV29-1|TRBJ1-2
TGCAGCGTTGTGAGTGCGGGACGGAAAGTTAACTATGGCTACACCTTC
CSVVSAGRKVNYGYTF
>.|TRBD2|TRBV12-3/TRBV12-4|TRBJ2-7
TGTGCCAGCAGTCCCCCTCCGGGAGGGCCGGGAAACGAGCAGTACTTC
CASSPPPGGPGNEQYF
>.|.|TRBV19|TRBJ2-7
TGTGCCAGTTGGGACGGCTACGAGCAGTACTTC
CASWDGYEQYF
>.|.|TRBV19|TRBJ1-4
TGTGCCAGTAGTATTATTCCAACTAATGAAAAACTGTTTTTT
CASSIIPTNEKLFF
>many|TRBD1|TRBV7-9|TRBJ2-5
TGTGCCAGCAACTTAGGGACAGCTCAAGAGACCCAGTACTTC
CASNLGTAQETQYF